The 20 T cell receptor beta chains listed next were all sequenced from one sample in a study of blood T cell repertoires in COVID-19. Repertoires were generated with immunoSEQ multiplex PCR, while TCRdb's copy carries only in-frame clones and drops some. The sample holds about 24,000 clones, under 85% seen once. Sequenced material: peripheral blood. The receptors originated from a man aged 50 to 60 with COVID-19, enrolled during active disease.

The chain couples TRBV5-1 to TRBJ2-3, with 10 bases that match TRBD2. This CDR3 is built from 18 residues. Trimming took 4 bases from V and 7 from J; bases not matched to a gene: 18. Per the germline V gene, CDR1 is SGHRS and CDR2 is YFSETQ. CDR3 nucleotides: TGCGCCAGCAGCCCGGCGGGGGGGGCTAGCGGGAGAGCGAATACGCAGTATTTT. As protein: CASSPAGGASGRANTQYF.

This clone showed up just once. The chain couples TRBV6-5 to TRBJ1-1, with a possible D match to TRBD1 (6 bases). Per the germline V gene, CDR1 is MNHEY and CDR2 is SVGAGI. V lost 6 bases and J lost 6, with 17 bases in between. The CDR3 length is 14 residues. CDR3 in amino acids: CASRAGGHGSEAFF. CDR3 sequence (DNA): TGTGCCAGCAGAGCGGGGGGGCACGGGTCTGAAGCTTTCTTT.

The chain links TRBV5-1 to TRBJ2-1, with 11 bases matching TRBD2. The CDR3 extends over 14 amino acids. Germline V gene lookup returns CDR1 SGHRS and CDR2 YFSETQ. V gave up 8 bases and J gave up 7 bases; unmatched junction bases: 8. The CDR3 DNA is TGCGCCAGTGCTACCGGGACTAGCGGAAATGAGCAGTTCTTC. Translated: CASATGTSGNEQFF.

Here the CDR3 reads CASSPRQKSYNEQFF. Here the CDR3 DNA reads TGTGCCAGCAGTCCTCGACAAAAAAGCTACAATGAGCAGTTCTTC. This chain joins TRBV2 and TRBJ2-1; unclear D gene. V lost 5 bases and J 3 bases, leaving 14 bases between the germline ends. This CDR3 has 15 amino acids. CDR1 SNHLY and CDR2 FYNNEI come from the germline V gene.

V and J are TRBV7-3 and TRBJ1-1; D is uncertain. The ends were cut back, 5 bases at V and 0 bases at J, with 19 bases in the middle. Germline lookup yields CDR1 SGHTA and CDR2 FQGTGA. This CDR3 contains 17 residues. CDR3 amino acids: CASSPRGGFGMNTEAFF. Written as DNA, the CDR3 is TGTGCCAGCAGCCCCCGGGGAGGGTTCGGAATGAACACTGAAGCTTTCTTT. Full variable domain (rest looked up from reference TRBV7-3 and TRBJ1-1): GAGVSQTPSNKVTEKGKYVELRCDPISGHTALYWYRQSLGQGPEFLIYFQGTGAADDSGLPNDRFFAVRPEGSVSTLKIQRTERGDSAVYLCASSPRGGFGMNTEAFFGQGTRLTVV.

The chain recombines TRBV5-1 with TRBJ1-3; D not resolved. CDR1 is SGHRS and CDR2 is YFSETQ in the germline V gene. The CDR3 length is 15 residues. V dropped 2 bases and J dropped 0 bases, with 9 bases sitting between them. CDR3 nucleotides: TGCGCCAGCAGCTTATCGACGGGCTCTGGAAACACCATATATTTT. This gives the protein CASSLSTGSGNTIYF.

The CDR3 is CASSMGTGRSGANVLTF. Written as DNA, the CDR3 is TGTGCCAGTAGTATGGGGACAGGCCGTTCTGGGGCCAACGTCCTGACTTTC. The chain has TRBV19 and TRBJ2-6; 8 bases are shared with TRBD1. CDR3 length: 17 amino acids. Germline V gene data show CDR1 as LNHDA and CDR2 as SQIVND (reference sequence). V lost 3 bases to trimming and J lost 1 base; unmatched junction nucleotides: 5.

The rearrangement uses TRBV2 and TRBJ1-6, with 9 positions matching TRBD1. This CDR3 spans 15 amino acids. V lost 7 bases and J lost 7; bases outside the gene matches: 8. Germline V gives CDR1 SNHLY, CDR2 FYNNEI. CDR3 sequence (DNA): TGTGCCAGCATCCGGGACAGGGTAACCAATTCACCCCTCCACTTT. Amino acid sequence: CASIRDRVTNSPLHF. The entire variable domain, with the rest obtained from reference TRBV2 and TRBJ1-6, is as follows: EPEVTQTPSHQVTQMGQEVILRCVPISNHLYFYWYRQILGQKVEFLVSFYNNEISEKSEIFDDQFSVERPDGSNFTLKIRSTKLEDSAMYFCASIRDRVTNSPLHFGNGTRLTVT.

This clone has more than one count but fewer than ten. The rearrangement uses TRBV29-1 and TRBJ2-1; 9 positions agree with TRBD1. The CDR3 consists of 19 residues. V was clipped by 0 bases and J by 5 bases; unmatched bases: 17. Germline values: CDR1 SQVTM, CDR2 ANQGSEA. The CDR3 is CSVEDLWDREVGPNNEQFF. The CDR3 nucleotides are TGCAGCGTTGAAGATCTATGGGACAGGGAAGTTGGGCCTAACAATGAGCAGTTCTTC.

V gene TRBV21-1 combines with J gene TRBJ1-1; the tabulated D call, TRBD1, remains unverified against the DNA. TRBV21-1 is a pseudogene locus. CDR3 length: 15 amino acids. CDR3 sequence: CASSPGWDRNTEAFF. In nucleotides, the CDR3 is TGTGCCAGCAGCCCAGGGTGGGACAGGAACACTGAAGCTTTCTTT.

This chain uses TRBV7-3 with TRBJ2-1; 12 bases are shared with TRBD2. The CDR3 contains 13 residues. V lost 4 bases to trimming and J lost 15 bases; unmatched junction nucleotides: 7. Germline V gene data show CDR1 as SGHTA and CDR2 as FQGTGA. The CDR3 sequence: CASSSSSGGAVFF. CDR3 sequence (DNA): TGTGCCAGCAGCTCGTCTAGCGGGGGGGCGGTGTTCTTC.

The chain joins TRBV9 to TRBJ1-6; D might be TRBD1 (5 bases). There are 15 residues in the CDR3. Germline loops: CDR1 SGDLS, CDR2 YYNGEE. Trimming left V 0 bases short and J 8 bases short, with 12 bases between. The CDR3 protein is CASSVESQGYSPLHF. CDR3 nucleotide sequence: TGTGCCAGCAGCGTAGAGAGTCAGGGATATTCACCCCTCCACTTT.

This chain uses TRBV11-3 with TRBJ2-1, with D possibly matching TRBD2 (6 bases). CDR1 and CDR2 (germline): SGHNT, YENEEA. The CDR3 is 15 residues long. The V gene lost 1 base and the J gene lost 8 bases, with 15 bases spanning the gap. The CDR3 nucleotides read TGTGCCAGCAGCTTAGGGGCCAGCGCGGGGCATGAGCAGTTCTTC. It translates to CASSLGASAGHEQFF.

This clone was counted once. V is TRBV6-5 and J is TRBJ2-7; 10 positions agree with TRBD1. The CDR3 has 13 amino acids. Germline V gene lookup returns CDR1 MNHEY and CDR2 SVGAGI. J gave up 4 bases and V 10 bases, and 7 bases lay outside the gene matches. CDR3 sequence (DNA): TGTGCCAACGGAGACAGGGGGCGATACGAGCAGTACTTC. Its protein product is CANGDRGRYEQYF.

The J gene is TRBJ1-2, the V gene TRBV19; the match to TRBD1 covers 11 bases. Losses at the gene ends were 5 bases for V and 3 bases for J; bases not matched to a gene: 8. The V gene's germline CDR1 is LNHDA and CDR2 SQIVND (reference sequence). This CDR3 contains 16 residues. The CDR3 coding sequence is TGTGCCAGTAGTTCATCCCGGGACAGGGGGTACTATGGCTACACCTTC. Its protein is CASSSSRDRGYYGYTF.

This chain links TRBV19 with TRBJ2-2, with TRBD1 as a possible D gene (5 bases). Germline V gene data show CDR1 as LNHDA and CDR2 as SQIVND (reference sequence). This CDR3 is built from 16 residues. V was trimmed by 5 bases and J by 5 bases, leaving 18 bases between them. The CDR3 DNA follows: TGTGCCAGTAGTTATTCAGGGTCAGGATCGACCGGGGAGCTGTTTTTT. Protein product: CASSYSGSGSTGELFF.

The J gene is TRBJ1-1, the V gene TRBV6-5; TRBD1 matches 9 bases. The germline V gene has CDR1 MNHEY and CDR2 SVGAGI. The V segment lost 0 bases and the J segment 4 bases; nucleotides outside the gene matches: 6. This CDR3 contains 16 residues. CDR3 sequence reads: CASSYSVGQGRTEAFF. The CDR3 DNA reads TGTGCCAGCAGTTACTCGGTGGGACAGGGACGCACTGAAGCTTTCTTT.

V usage is TRBV11-2 and J usage is TRBJ2-2, with 7 bases lining up with TRBD1. V gave up 5 bases and J gave up 8 bases; unmatched junction bases: 2. The CDR3 is 12 residues long. Germline assignment: CDR1 SGHAT and CDR2 FQNNGV. In DNA form, the CDR3 reads TGTGCCAGCAGCGCGGACAGGGGGGAGCTGTTTTTT. It codes for CASSADRGELFF.

The chain is built from TRBV4-2 and TRBJ2-7, with no clear D. V shed 0 bases and J shed 2 bases, with 14 bases lying between them. This CDR3 comprises 16 residues. Germline V CDR1 and CDR2: LGHNA, YNFKEQ. CDR3 in DNA: TGTGCCAGCAGCCAAGAAGGTCGAGCGAGAACCTACGAGCAGTACTTC. Encoded protein: CASSQEGRARTYEQYF.

The rearrangement joins TRBV24-1 to TRBJ1-5, with 7 bases fitting TRBD1. V was clipped by 3 bases and J by 4 bases; unmatched bases: 5. Germline V gene data show CDR1 as KGHDR and CDR2 as SFDVKD. This CDR3 spans 15 amino acids. This chain's CDR3 is CATSDPGTDNQPQHF. For the CDR3, the DNA is TGTGCCACCAGTGATCCCGGGACAGATAATCAGCCCCAGCATTTT.